Below are 24 T cell receptor beta chains sequenced from a single sample in a study of T cell clonality in common variable immunodeficiency. Data came from immunoSEQ multiplex PCR; TCRdb stores just in-frame clones and leaves some out. Sampling found some 33,000 clones, none seen once. Sequenced material: peripheral blood mononuclear cells. The source is a person between 18 and 69 years old in good health.

This clone was seen at least ten times. The read terminates 3 residues before the CDR3 end, so the remaining end is supplied by the germline J gene. The chain joins TRBV5-6 to TRBJ1-1, with D unclear. V shed 4 bases and J shed 1 base, with 11 bases lying between them. The germline CDR1 and CDR2 sequences are SGHDT and YYEEEE. There are 14 residues in the CDR3. The CDR3 spells CASSPDLGNTEAFF. The sequenced CDR3 bases are TGTGCCAGCAGCCCGGACTTAGGGAACACTGAA.

Regarding this clone: The DNA ends 3 residues before the CDR3 does, and the rest of the CDR3 is filled in from the germline J gene. The chain links TRBV7-2 to TRBJ1-2, with D uncertain. Germline V gives CDR1 SGHTA, CDR2 FQGNSA. CDR3 length: 15 amino acids. The sequenced part of the CDR3 DNA is TGTGCCAGCAGCTCCAGACTAGCGGGAGGCAATGAC. Its translation: CASSSRLAGGND. The whole CDR3 protein is CASSSRLAGGNDYTF.

This clone has a count of ten or more. The read comes to an end 3 residues before the CDR3 does, leaving the germline J gene to fill in the end. The rearrangement joins TRBV6-1 to TRBJ1-6; 7 nucleotides line up with TRBD1. V gave up 2 bases and J gave up 5 bases; unmatched junction bases: 12. CDR1 is MNHNS and CDR2 is SASEGT in the germline V gene. The CDR3 totals 18 residues. The sequenced part of the CDR3 DNA is TGTGCCAGCAGTGAACCGGGTCTACAGGGGCTACATAATTCACCC. The encoded protein is CASSEPGLQGLHNSP. The entire CDR3 protein is CASSEPGLQGLHNSPLHF.

In this sample, this clone turned up many times. The read stops 3 residues short of the end of the CDR3; the missing end is completed from the germline J gene. The chain has TRBV5-1 and TRBJ2-1; 8 bases match TRBD2. The length of the CDR3 is 17 residues. With 1 base clipped from V and 4 bases from J, the junction kept 10 bases outside the gene matches. Germline lookup yields CDR1 SGHRS and CDR2 YFSETQ. The chain's CDR3 is CASSLLGLASRYNEQFF. The DNA read from the CDR3 is TGCGCCAGCAGCTTGCTCGGACTAGCCTCACGGTACAATGAG.

This clone was counted ten times or more. The CDR3 is cut off 3 residues early in the read; its end comes from the germline J gene. The V gene is TRBV20-1, the J gene TRBJ1-1; D remains ambiguous. Deletions cut 1 base from V and 4 bases from J, with 10 bases between. Looked up from germline, CDR1 is DFQATT and CDR2 is SNEGSKA (reference sequence). The CDR3 consists of 13 residues. CDR3 in amino acids: CSARGLGSTEAFF. Partial CDR3 DNA: TGCAGTGCTAGAGGACTTGGAAGCACTGAA.

This clone was recorded at least ten times. The read finishes 3 residues shy of the CDR3 end, and the germline J gene is used to complete it. This sequence joins TRBV18 and TRBJ2-2, with a weak D call TRBD1 (7 bases). Germline V gene data show CDR1 as KGHSH and CDR2 as LQKENI. The CDR3 loop spans 16 amino acids. Trimming pared 4 bases from V and 6 bases from J, leaving 18 bases between. Partial CDR3 DNA: TGTGCCAGCTCACTCTCGCGACAGGGAGGCCCCGGGGAG. Its protein product is CASSLSRQGGPGE. The complete CDR3 reads CASSLSRQGGPGELFF.

This clone was observed many times. The sequence runs out 3 residues before the end of the CDR3; the remainder is reconstructed from the germline J gene. The rearrangement links TRBV5-1 to TRBJ1-5, with 9 bases identical to TRBD1. The CDR3 runs to 15 residues. Germline CDR1 and CDR2: SGHRS and YFSETQ. Losses at the gene ends were 1 base for V and 5 bases for J; bases not matched to a gene: 4. The CDR3 DNA, read in part, is TGCGCCAGCAGCTTGAATGGGGACAGGGATCAGCCC. It yields the protein CASSLNGDRDQP. The whole CDR3 reads CASSLNGDRDQPQHF.

This clone was counted at least ten times. Read data end 3 residues before the CDR3 end; the end is taken from the germline J gene. This chain uses TRBV10-3 with TRBJ2-1; D perhaps matches TRBD2 (6 bases). Germline CDR1 reads ENHRY; CDR2 reads SYGVKD. V was clipped by 0 bases and J by 3 bases, with 9 bases between them. This CDR3 comprises 15 residues. The chain's CDR3 is CAISESAGNYNEQFF. CDR3 bases read: TGTGCCATCAGTGAGTCGGCGGGGAACTACAATGAG.

This clone was seen a few times. The CDR3 is cut off 3 residues early in the read; its end comes from the germline J gene. The gene calls are TRBV7-2 and TRBJ1-2; a possible D gene is TRBD1 (6 bases). The CDR3 has 14 amino acids. The V gene's germline CDR1 is SGHTA and CDR2 FQGNSA. The DNA read from the CDR3 is TGTGCCAGCCAAAAGGGGGACGTCTACAATGAC. This translates into CASQKGDVYND. The entire CDR3 sequence reads CASQKGDVYNDYTF. Complete variable domain (other parts from reference TRBV7-2 and TRBJ1-2): GAGVSQSPSNKVTEKGKDVELRCDPISGHTALYWYRQSLGQGLEFLIYFQGNSAPDKSGLPSDRFSAERTGGSVSTLTIQRTQQEDSAVYLCASQKGDVYNDYTFGSGTRLTVV.

By sample share, this clone is medium-sized. The DNA ends 3 residues before the CDR3 does, and the rest of the CDR3 is filled in from the germline J gene. The V and J genes are TRBV20-1 and TRBJ2-3; a possible D gene is TRBD2 (6 bases). Germline V gives CDR1 DFQATT, CDR2 SNEGSKA (reference sequence). CDR3 size: 12 residues. Trimming shortened V by 3 bases and J by 8 bases, and 12 bases separated the two germline ends. The covered CDR3 bases are TGCAGTGCTAGCCAGGGTAGCGGTACG. It yields the protein CSASQGSGT. The full CDR3 sequence reads CSASQGSGTQYF.

There are many counts of this clone. From the germline J gene comes the end of the CDR3, since the read stops 3 residues before it. V is TRBV30 and J is TRBJ1-2, with 8 bases that match TRBD1. After removal of 7 bases from V and 5 bases from J, the junction contained 9 bases not matched to a gene. This CDR3 spans 13 amino acids. Germline CDR1 and CDR2: GTSNPN and SVGIG (reference sequence). The CDR3: CASGRDRPYGYTF. The DNA read from the CDR3 is TGTGCCTCGGGAAGGGACAGGCCATATGGC.

This clone was detected many times. The sequence runs out 3 residues before the end of the CDR3; the remainder is reconstructed from the germline J gene. This chain links TRBV2 with TRBJ2-5; 11 bases fit TRBD1. The germline V gene encodes CDR1 SNHLY and CDR2 FYNNEI. Germline trimming cut 6 bases from V and 2 bases from J; bases unmatched to any gene: 2. The CDR3 is made up of 14 amino acids. The part of the CDR3 DNA that was read is TGTGCCAGCAGAGGGACAGGGGGGCAAGAGACC. Amino acid sequence: CASRGTGGQET. The full-length CDR3 reads as CASRGTGGQETQYF.

This clone was seen many times. The read falls 3 residues short of the CDR3 end, and the missing part is taken from the germline J gene. The chain has TRBV10-3 and TRBJ2-7; TRBD1 might be the D (5 bases). This CDR3 spans 15 amino acids. Between the trimmed V and J ends, which lost 0 bases and 5 bases, there was a span of 14 bases. Germline V gene data show CDR1 as ENHRY and CDR2 as SYGVKD. CDR3 loop: CAISESGQGPHEQYF. CDR3 DNA (partial): TGTGCCATCAGTGAGTCTGGTCAGGGCCCCCACGAG.

This clone has at least ten counts. The CDR3 extends 3 residues past the end of the read, so its final part is completed from the germline J gene. V gene TRBV5-1 combines with J gene TRBJ1-5; D unclear. V dropped 0 bases and J dropped 0 bases, with 7 bases sitting between them. The CDR3 length is 15 residues. The germline V gene has CDR1 SGHRS and CDR2 YFSETQ. The sequenced part of the CDR3 DNA is TGCGCCAGCAGCTTGGACAACTATAGCAATCAGCCC. Translated, it gives CASSLDNYSNQP. Given in full, the CDR3 is CASSLDNYSNQPQHF.

In its sample, this clone was seen many times. The observed sequence ends 3 residues before the CDR3 terminus, with the missing tail filled in from the germline J gene. The genes are TRBV7-2 and TRBJ2-7; unclear D gene. Trimming took 4 bases from V and 3 from J, leaving 4 bases between them. Germline assignment: CDR1 SGHTA and CDR2 FQGNSA. The CDR3 has 11 amino acids. Incomplete CDR3 DNA: TGTGCCAGCAGCTCTCGCTACGAG. Its translation is CASSSRYE. Given in full, the CDR3 is CASSSRYEQYF. The variable domain in full, with the rest retrieved from reference TRBV7-2 and TRBJ2-7, is GAGVSQSPSNKVTEKGKDVELRCDPISGHTALYWYRQSLGQGLEFLIYFQGNSAPDKSGLPSDRFSAERTGGSVSTLTIQRTQQEDSAVYLCASSSRYEQYFGPGTRLTVT.

There are many counts of this clone. The read ends 3 residues shy of where the CDR3 ends; the end is completed using the germline J gene. This chain uses TRBV6-2 or TRBV6-3 with TRBJ1-1, with TRBD1 matching over 8 bases. This CDR3 comprises 13 residues. CDR1 and CDR2 (germline): MNHEY, SVGEGT. CDR3 DNA, as far as it was read: TGTATCAAGAGGGCAGGGGGCAAGACTGAA. Amino acids: CIKRAGGKTE. The complete CDR3 reads CIKRAGGKTEAFF.

The sample holds many counts of this clone. The read falls 3 residues short of the CDR3 end, and the missing part is taken from the germline J gene. The gene calls are TRBV5-4 and TRBJ1-1, with TRBD1 identical over 7 bases. The CDR3 is 14 amino acids. The germline V gene has CDR1 SGHNT and CDR2 YYREEE (reference sequence). V lost 4 bases to trimming and J lost 3 bases; unmatched junction nucleotides: 6. CDR3 sequence reads: CASSLDRAYTEAFF. CDR3 DNA, as far as it was read: TGTGCCAGCAGCCTAGACAGGGCGTACACTGAA.

This clone was counted ten times or more. The DNA ends 3 residues before the CDR3 does, and the rest of the CDR3 is filled in from the germline J gene. The chain links TRBV18 to TRBJ1-2; TRBD1 matches at 7 bases. V was clipped by 3 bases and J by 2 bases; unmatched bases: 9. Germline V gene lookup returns CDR1 KGHSH and CDR2 LQKENI. CDR3 size: 16 residues. CDR3 residues: CASSPALTGHNYGYTF. CDR3 DNA (partial): TGTGCCAGCTCACCCGCCCTGACAGGGCACAACTATGGC.

This clone was picked up many times. Read sequence stops 3 residues before the CDR3 end, and the germline J gene provides the missing end. The chain uses TRBV18 and TRBJ2-7, with D uncertain. V gave up 6 bases and J gave up 5 bases, with 11 bases separating them. Germline-derived CDR1 and CDR2 are KGHSH and LQKENI. The CDR3 spans 12 residues. CDR3 DNA (partial): TGTGCCAGCTCCCCCCTCCCTAACGAG. Protein: CASSPLPNE. The complete CDR3 sequence is CASSPLPNEQYF.

This clone has ten or more counts. The read ends 3 residues early relative to the CDR3; the germline J gene fills the gap. The rearrangement uses TRBV5-1 and TRBJ1-1; the D gene is possibly TRBD1 (5 bases). CDR1 SGHRS and CDR2 YFSETQ come from the germline V gene. Trimming stripped 4 bases from V and 7 bases from J, with 20 bases between. The CDR3 totals 15 residues. CDR3 bases read: TGCGCCAGCAGCATACGGGTGAATTCGGACAATGAA. Its translation: CASSIRVNSDNE. The complete CDR3 protein is CASSIRVNSDNEAFF.

This clone has a count of ten or more. CDR3: CSARGHADYGYTF. The CDR3 bases that were read are TGCAGTGCTAGAGGTCACGCAGACTATGGC. This chain connects TRBV20-1 to TRBJ1-2, with D hard to call. Read coverage stops 3 residues before the CDR3 terminus; the germline J gene supplies the remainder. Germline V CDR1 and CDR2: DFQATT, SNEGSKA (reference sequence). The length of the CDR3 is 13 residues. The V end lost 1 base, the J end lost 3 bases, and 9 bases lay between the germline ends.

This clone was counted at least ten times. The read terminates 3 residues before the CDR3 end, so the remaining end is supplied by the germline J gene. The chain joins TRBV11-2 to TRBJ1-2; D is possibly TRBD1 (6 bases). The germline V gene encodes CDR1 SGHAT and CDR2 FQNNGV. This CDR3 has 15 amino acids. The part of the CDR3 DNA that was read is TGTGCCAGCAGCCGCAGGCAGGGGTCCACAGATACG. This codes for CASSRRQGSTDT. The CDR3 as a whole reads CASSRRQGSTDTYTF.

This clone was recorded at least ten times. The read gets to within 3 residues of the CDR3 end, and the germline J gene fills in the rest. The rearrangement links TRBV20-1 to TRBJ2-5; TRBD1 is a possible D gene (7 bases). V gave up 1 base and J gave up 5 bases, with 23 bases separating them. CDR3 length: 17 residues. Germline V gene data show CDR1 as DFQATT and CDR2 as SNEGSKA (reference sequence). CDR3 bases read: TGCAGTGCTAGAGCCCTCCCCGGAGGGGGCTTCAAGGAGACC. As protein: CSARALPGGGFKET. From start to end, the CDR3 is CSARALPGGGFKETQYF.

The sample holds many counts of this clone. Read data end 3 residues before the CDR3 end; the end is taken from the germline J gene. The chain joins TRBV29-1 to TRBJ2-3; tentatively, D is TRBD1 (6 bases). The CDR3 spans 12 residues. Trimming took 4 bases from V and 6 from J, leaving 11 bases between them. From germline, CDR1 is SQVTM and CDR2 ANQGSEA. The CDR3 sequence is CSVGQGTDTQYF. The sequenced part of the CDR3 DNA is TGCAGCGTTGGGCAGGGGACGGATACG.